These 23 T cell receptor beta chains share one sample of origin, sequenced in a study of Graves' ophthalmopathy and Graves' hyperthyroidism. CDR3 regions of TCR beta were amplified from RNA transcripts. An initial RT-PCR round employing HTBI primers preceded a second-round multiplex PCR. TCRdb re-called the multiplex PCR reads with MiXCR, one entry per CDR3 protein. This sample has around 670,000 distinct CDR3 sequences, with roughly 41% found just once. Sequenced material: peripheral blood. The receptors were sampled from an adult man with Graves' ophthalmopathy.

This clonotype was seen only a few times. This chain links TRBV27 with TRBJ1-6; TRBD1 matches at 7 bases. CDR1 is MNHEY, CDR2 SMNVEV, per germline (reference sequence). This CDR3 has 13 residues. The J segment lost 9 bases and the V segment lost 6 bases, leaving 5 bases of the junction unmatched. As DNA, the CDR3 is TGTGCCAGCAGACAGGGGTCGAGTTCACCCCTCCACTTT. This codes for CASRQGSSSPLHF.

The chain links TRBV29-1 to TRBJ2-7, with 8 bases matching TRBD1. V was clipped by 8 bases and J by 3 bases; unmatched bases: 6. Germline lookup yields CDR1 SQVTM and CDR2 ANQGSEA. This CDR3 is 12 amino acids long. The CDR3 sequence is CSLGTGSYEQYF. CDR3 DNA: TGCAGCCTGGGGACAGGTAGCTACGAGCAGTACTTC.

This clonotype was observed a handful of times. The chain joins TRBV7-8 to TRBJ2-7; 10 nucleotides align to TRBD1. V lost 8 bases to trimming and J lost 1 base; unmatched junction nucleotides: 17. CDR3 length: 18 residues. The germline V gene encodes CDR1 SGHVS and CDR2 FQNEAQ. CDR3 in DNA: TGTGCCAGCGACGGAGACAGGGGGCGTTACGGTCTGTCCTACGAGCAGTACTTC. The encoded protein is CASDGDRGRYGLSYEQYF.

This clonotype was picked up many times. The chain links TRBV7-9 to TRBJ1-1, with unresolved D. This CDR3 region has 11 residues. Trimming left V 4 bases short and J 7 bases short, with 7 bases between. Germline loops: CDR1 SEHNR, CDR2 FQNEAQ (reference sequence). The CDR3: CASSSGVEAFF. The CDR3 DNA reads TGTGCCAGCAGCTCCGGGGTTGAAGCTTTCTTT.

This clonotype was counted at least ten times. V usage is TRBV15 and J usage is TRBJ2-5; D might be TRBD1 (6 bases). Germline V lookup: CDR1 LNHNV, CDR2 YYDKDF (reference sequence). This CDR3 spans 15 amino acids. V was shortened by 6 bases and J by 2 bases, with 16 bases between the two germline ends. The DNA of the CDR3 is TGTGCCACCAGTAACCTTTGGGGGCCACAAGAGACCCAGTACTTC. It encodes CATSNLWGPQETQYF.

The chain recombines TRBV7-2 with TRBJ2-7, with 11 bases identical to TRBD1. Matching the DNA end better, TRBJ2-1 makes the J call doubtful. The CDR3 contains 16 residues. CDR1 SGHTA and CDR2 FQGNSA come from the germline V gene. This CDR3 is CASSPRMGTGGYEQFF. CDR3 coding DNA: TGTGCCAGCAGCCCTCGAATGGGGACAGGGGGTTATGAGCAGTTCTTC.

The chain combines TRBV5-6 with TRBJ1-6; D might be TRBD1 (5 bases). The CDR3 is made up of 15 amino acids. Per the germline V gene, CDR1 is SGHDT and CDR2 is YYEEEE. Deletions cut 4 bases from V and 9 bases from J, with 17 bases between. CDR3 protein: CASSAGQGVGSPLHF. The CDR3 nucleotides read TGTGCCAGCAGCGCGGGGCAGGGTGTGGGTTCACCCCTCCACTTT.

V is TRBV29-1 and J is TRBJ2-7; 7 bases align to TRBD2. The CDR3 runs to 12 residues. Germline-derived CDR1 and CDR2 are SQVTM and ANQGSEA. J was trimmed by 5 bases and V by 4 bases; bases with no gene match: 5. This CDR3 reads CSVGGGNDEQYF. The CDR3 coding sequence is TGCAGCGTTGGGGGGGGTAATGACGAGCAGTACTTC.

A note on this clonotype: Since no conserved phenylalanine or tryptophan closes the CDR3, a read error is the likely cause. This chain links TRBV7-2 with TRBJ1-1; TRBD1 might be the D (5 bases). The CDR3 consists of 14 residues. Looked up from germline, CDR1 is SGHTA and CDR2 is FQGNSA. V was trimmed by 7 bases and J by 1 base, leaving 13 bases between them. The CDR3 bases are TGTGCCAGCAACTGGACTGGGGGGAACACTGAAGCTTTCTTA. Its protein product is CASNWTGGNTEAFL.

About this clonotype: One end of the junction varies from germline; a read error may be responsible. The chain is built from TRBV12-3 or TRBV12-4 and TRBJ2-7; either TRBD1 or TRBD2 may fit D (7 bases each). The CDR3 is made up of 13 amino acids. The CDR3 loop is CASSTTGDYERYF. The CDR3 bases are TGTGCCAGCAGCACAACAGGGGACTACGAGCGGTACTTC.

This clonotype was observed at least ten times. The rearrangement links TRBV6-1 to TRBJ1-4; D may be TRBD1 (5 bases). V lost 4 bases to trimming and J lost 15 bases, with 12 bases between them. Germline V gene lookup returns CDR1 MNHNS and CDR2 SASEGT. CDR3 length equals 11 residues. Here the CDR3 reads CASSGVGTLFF. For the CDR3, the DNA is TGTGCCAGCAGTGGGGTAGGGACTTTGTTTTTT.

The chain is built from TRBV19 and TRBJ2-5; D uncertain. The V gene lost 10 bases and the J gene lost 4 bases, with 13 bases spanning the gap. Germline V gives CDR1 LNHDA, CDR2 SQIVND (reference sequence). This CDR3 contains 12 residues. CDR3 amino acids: CANSHELETQYF. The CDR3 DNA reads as TGTGCCAACAGCCACGAGTTAGAGACCCAGTACTTC.

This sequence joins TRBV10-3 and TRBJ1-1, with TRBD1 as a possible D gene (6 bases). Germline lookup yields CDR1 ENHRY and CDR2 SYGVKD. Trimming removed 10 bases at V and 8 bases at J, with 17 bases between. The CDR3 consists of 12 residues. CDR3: CASRDLTGEAFF. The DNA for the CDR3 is TGTGCCAGCAGGGACCTAACAGGGGAAGCTTTCTTT.

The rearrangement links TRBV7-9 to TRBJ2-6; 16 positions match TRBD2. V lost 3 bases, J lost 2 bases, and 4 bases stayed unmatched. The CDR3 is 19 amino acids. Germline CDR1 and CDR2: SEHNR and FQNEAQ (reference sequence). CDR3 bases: TGTGCCAGCAGCTTCTCCGGGACTAGCGGGGGGGCTGGGGCCAACGTCCTGACTTTC. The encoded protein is CASSFSGTSGGAGANVLTF.

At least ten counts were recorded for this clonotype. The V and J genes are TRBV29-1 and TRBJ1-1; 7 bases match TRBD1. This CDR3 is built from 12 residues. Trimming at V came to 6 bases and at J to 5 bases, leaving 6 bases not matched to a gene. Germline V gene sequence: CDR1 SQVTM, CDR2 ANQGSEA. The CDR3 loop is CSVHRQGTEAFF. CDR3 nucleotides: TGCAGCGTACACAGACAGGGAACTGAAGCTTTCTTT.

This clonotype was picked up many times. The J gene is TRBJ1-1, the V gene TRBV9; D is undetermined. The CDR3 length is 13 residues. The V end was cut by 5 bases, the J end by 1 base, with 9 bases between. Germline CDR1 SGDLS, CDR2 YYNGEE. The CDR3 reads CASSVSENTEAFF. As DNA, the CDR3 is TGTGCCAGCAGTGTGTCAGAGAACACTGAAGCTTTCTTT.

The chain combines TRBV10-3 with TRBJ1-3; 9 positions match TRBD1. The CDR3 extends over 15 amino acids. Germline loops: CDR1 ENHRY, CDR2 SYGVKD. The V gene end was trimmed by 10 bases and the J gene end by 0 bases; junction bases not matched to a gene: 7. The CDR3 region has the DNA TGTGCCAGCGTTGGACAGGGGCTCTCTGGAAACACCATATATTTT. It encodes CASVGQGLSGNTIYF.

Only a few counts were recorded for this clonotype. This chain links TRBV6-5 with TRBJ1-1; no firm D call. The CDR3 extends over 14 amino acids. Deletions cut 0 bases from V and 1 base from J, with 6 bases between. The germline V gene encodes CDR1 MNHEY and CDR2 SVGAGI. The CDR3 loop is CASSYSSANTEAFF. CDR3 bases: TGTGCCAGCAGTTACTCGTCCGCGAACACTGAAGCTTTCTTT.

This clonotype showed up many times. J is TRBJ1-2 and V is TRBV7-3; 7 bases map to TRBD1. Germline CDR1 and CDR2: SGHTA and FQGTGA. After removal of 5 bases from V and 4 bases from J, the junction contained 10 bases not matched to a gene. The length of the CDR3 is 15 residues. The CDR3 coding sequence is TGTGCCAGCAGCGCGACAGGGAGTAATGCCTATGGCTACACCTTC. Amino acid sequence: CASSATGSNAYGYTF.

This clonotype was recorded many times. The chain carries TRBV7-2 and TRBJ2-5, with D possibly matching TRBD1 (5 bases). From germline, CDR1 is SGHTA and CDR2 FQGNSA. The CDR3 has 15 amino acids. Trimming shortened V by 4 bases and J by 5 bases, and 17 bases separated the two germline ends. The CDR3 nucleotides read TGTGCCAGCAGCTCCGCCCAGGGTGGTGGGGAGACCCAGTACTTC. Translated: CASSSAQGGGETQYF.

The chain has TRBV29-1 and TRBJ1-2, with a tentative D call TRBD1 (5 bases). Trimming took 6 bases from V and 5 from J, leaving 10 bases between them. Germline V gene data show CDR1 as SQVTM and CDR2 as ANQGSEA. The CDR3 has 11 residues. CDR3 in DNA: TGCAGCGTCACAGGATCTTATGGCTACACCTTC. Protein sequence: CSVTGSYGYTF.

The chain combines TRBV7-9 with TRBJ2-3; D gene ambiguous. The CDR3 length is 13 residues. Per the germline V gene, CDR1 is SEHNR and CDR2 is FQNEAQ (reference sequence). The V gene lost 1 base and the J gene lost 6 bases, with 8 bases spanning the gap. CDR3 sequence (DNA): TGTGCCAGCAGCTTAGTTCTGGGTGATACGCAGTATTTT. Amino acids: CASSLVLGDTQYF.

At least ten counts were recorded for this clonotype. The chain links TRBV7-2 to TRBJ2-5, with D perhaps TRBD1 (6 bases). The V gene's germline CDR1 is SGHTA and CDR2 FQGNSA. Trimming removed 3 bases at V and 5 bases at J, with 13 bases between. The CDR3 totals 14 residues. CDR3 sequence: CASSFSRGEETQYF. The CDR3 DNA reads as TGTGCCAGCAGCTTTTCCAGGGGCGAGGAGACCCAGTACTTC.